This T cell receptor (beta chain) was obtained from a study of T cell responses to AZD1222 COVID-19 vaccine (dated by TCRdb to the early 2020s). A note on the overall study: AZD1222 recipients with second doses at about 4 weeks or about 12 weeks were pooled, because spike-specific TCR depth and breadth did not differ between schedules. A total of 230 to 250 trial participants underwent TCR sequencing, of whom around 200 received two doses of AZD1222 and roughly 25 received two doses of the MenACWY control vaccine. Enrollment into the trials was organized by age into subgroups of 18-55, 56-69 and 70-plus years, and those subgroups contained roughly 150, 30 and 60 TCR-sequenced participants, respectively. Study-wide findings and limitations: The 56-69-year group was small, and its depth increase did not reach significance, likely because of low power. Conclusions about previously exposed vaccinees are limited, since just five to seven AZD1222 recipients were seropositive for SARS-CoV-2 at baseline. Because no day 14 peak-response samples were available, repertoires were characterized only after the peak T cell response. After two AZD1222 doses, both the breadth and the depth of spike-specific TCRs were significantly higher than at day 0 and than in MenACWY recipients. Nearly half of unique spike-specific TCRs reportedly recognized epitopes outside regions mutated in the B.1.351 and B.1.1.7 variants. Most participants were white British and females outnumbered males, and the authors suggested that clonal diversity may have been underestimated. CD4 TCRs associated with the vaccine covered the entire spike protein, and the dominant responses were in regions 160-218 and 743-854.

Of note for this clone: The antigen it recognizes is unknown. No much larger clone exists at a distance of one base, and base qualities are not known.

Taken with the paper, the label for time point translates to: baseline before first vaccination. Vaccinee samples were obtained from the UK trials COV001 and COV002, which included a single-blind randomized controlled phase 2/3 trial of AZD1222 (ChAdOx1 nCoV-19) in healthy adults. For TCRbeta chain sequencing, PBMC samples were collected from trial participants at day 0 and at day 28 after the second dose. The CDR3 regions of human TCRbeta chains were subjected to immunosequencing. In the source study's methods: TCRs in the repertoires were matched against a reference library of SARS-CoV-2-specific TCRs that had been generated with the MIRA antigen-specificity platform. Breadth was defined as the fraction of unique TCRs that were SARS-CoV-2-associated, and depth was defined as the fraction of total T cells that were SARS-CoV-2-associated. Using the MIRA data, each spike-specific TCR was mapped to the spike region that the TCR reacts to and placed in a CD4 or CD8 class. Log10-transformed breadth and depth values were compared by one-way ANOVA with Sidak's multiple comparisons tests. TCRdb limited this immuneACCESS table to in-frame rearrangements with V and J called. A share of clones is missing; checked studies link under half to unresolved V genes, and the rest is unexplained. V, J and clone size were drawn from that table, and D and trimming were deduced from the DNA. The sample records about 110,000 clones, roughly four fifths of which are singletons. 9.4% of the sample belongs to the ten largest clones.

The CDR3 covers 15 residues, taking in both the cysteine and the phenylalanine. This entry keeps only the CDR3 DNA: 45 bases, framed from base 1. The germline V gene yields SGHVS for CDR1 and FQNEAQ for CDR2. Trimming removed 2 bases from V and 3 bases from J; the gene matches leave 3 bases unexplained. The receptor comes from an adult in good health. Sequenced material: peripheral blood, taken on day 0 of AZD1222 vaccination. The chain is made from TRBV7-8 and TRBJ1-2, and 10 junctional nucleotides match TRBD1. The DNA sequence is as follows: TGTGCCAGCAGCTTACGGGACAGGGGAGACTATGGCTACACCTTC. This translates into CASSLRDRGDYGYTF.